This entry is about one T cell receptor (beta chain). TCRdb's copy holds only in-frame clones and misses some; the assay was immunoSEQ multiplex PCR. In the table there are about 55,000 clones, more than 80% of which are singletons. The data were taken from a study of blood T cell repertoires in COVID-19. Study-wide context: Some COVID-19 samples were acute and others convalescent; all came from the United States, Italy and Spain.

Germline values: CDR1 LNHDA, CDR2 SQIVND (reference sequence). The CDR3 runs to 15 residues. V was shortened by 5 bases and J by 2 bases, with 14 bases between the two germline ends. Sequences were obtained from peripheral blood. The receptor was derived from a human donor with active COVID-19. The donor label of this sample is uncertain. This chain uses TRBV19 with TRBJ2-3, with D tentatively TRBD2 (6 bases). In DNA, the CDR3 is TGTGCCAGTAGTCCCCCCCTAGCGTTCACAGATACGCAGTATTTT. It yields the protein CASSPPLAFTDTQYF.